Listed below are T cell receptor beta chains from one sample, sequenced in a study of cytomegalovirus exposure and HLA in healthy donors. Clones were sequenced by immunoSEQ multiplex PCR, and TCRdb holds only the in-frame ones, with some missing. The sample includes roughly 100,000 clones, 70% to 80% of them seen just once. The sample was PBMCs. The source is a man in his 60s in good health and CMV-seronegative. CDR3s include the opening cysteine and the closing phenylalanine or tryptophan. Each record gives: D gene, J gene, V gene, clone size, CDR3 protein, CDR3 DNA. A D gene is named only where the DNA matches it firmly. Where a row states a size, it is once, few, many or the class of an expanded clone; other rows omit it.

>TRBD2|TRBJ2-2|TRBV5-1|NA
CASSFGRATNTGELFF
TGCGCCAGCAGCTTCGGGAGGGCAACGAACACCGGGGAGCTGTTTTTT
>TRBD1|TRBJ2-3|TRBV7-3|NA
CASSLTGRGLDTQYF
TGTGCCAGCAGCTTAACGGGAAGGGGGCTAGATACGCAGTATTTT
>NA|TRBJ2-3|TRBV7-2|NA
CASSLDRAADTQYF
TGTGCCAGCAGCTTAGACAGGGCGGCAGATACGCAGTATTTT
>NA|TRBJ2-5|TRBV6-5|NA
CASSAGSGTQYF
TGTGCCAGCAGCGCAGGGTCCGGGACCCAGTACTTC
>TRBD1|TRBJ2-5|TRBV5-1|NA
CASSLGQGLRETQYF
TGCGCCAGCAGCTTGGGACAGGGGCTCAGAGAGACCCAGTACTTC
>NA|TRBJ2-2|TRBV7-6|NA
CASSSDYLNTGELFF
TGTGCCAGCAGCTCGGACTATTTGAACACCGGGGAGCTGTTTTTT
>NA|TRBJ1-2|TRBV15|NA
CATSTGATYYGYTF
TGTGCCACCAGCACTGGTGCGACATATTATGGCTACACCTTC
>TRBD1|TRBJ1-6|TRBV4-2|once
CASSTGTGGNSPLHF
TGTGCCAGCAGCACCGGGACAGGGGGGAATTCACCCCTCCACTTT
>NA|TRBJ1-5|TRBV28|NA
CASSPLRIGRARSNQPQHF
TGTGCCAGCAGTCCCCTCAGAATTGGCAGGGCCCGTAGCAATCAGCCCCAGCATTTT
>NA|TRBJ1-5|TRBV7-6|NA
CASSSEAGGSNQPQHF
TGTGCCAGCAGCTCCGAGGCCGGGGGTAGCAATCAGCCCCAGCATTTT
>TRBD2|TRBJ2-2|TRBV7-2|NA
CASSFFSGGTGELFF
TGTGCCAGCAGCTTTTTTAGCGGGGGCACCGGGGAGCTGTTTTTT
>NA|TRBJ1-5|TRBV15|many
CATSRDSPDTYKPQHF
TGTGCCACCAGCAGAGATTCTCCGGACACGTATAAGCCCCAGCATTTT
>TRBD2|TRBJ2-7|TRBV5-1|NA
CASRDASGGYEQYF
TGCGCCAGCAGGGATGCTAGCGGAGGGTACGAGCAGTACTTC
>TRBD2|TRBJ2-5|TRBV2|NA
CASSGLAGQETQYF
TGTGCCAGCAGTGGACTAGCGGGCCAAGAGACCCAGTACTTC
>TRBD1|TRBJ2-2|TRBV7-9|NA
CASETGPTGELFF
TGTGCCAGTGAGACAGGGCCGACCGGGGAGCTGTTTTTT
>NA|TRBJ1-6|TRBV7-2|NA
CASSRFVRRNSPLHF
TGTGCCAGCAGCCGATTCGTGAGGCGTAATTCACCCCTCCACTTT
>TRBD2|TRBJ2-3|TRBV29-1|NA
CSGAGGVAGSTDTQYF
TGCAGCGGAGCTGGGGGGGTAGCGGGGAGCACAGATACGCAGTATTTT
>NA|TRBJ2-1|TRBV18|NA
CASSPEVREQFF
TGTGCCAGCTCACCGGAGGTTCGTGAGCAGTTCTTC
>TRBD2|TRBJ2-5|TRBV6-5|NA
CASSRPGAGEETQYF
TGTGCCAGCAGCCGACCCGGAGCGGGGGAGGAGACCCAGTACTTC
>TRBD1|TRBJ1-2|TRBV27|NA
CASTWASGGGYTF
TGTGCCAGCACCTGGGCGTCAGGGGGAGGCTACACCTTC
>TRBD1|TRBJ1-6|TRBV5-1|few
CASSEDRAYNSPLHF
TGCGCCAGCAGCGAAGACAGGGCCTATAATTCACCCCTCCACTTT
>NA|TRBJ1-1|TRBV27|NA
CASSLNGRMNTEAFF
TGTGCCAGCAGTTTAAATGGGAGAATGAACACTGAAGCTTTCTTT
>TRBD1|TRBJ2-5|TRBV19|NA
CASSITGGLETQYF
TGTGCCAGTAGTATAACAGGGGGCTTGGAGACCCAGTACTTC
>TRBD2|TRBJ2-5|TRBV7-8|NA
CASSLGTSGTQYF
TGTGCCAGCAGCTTAGGGACTAGCGGGACCCAGTACTTC
>NA|TRBJ2-2|TRBV11-1|NA
CASSPQLNTGELFF
TGTGCCAGCAGCCCCCAATTGAACACCGGGGAGCTGTTTTTT
>NA|TRBJ2-3|TRBV6-5|NA
CASSLTGLSTDTQYF
TGTGCCAGCAGTTTGACAGGTCTCAGCACAGATACGCAGTATTTT
>TRBD1|TRBJ1-6|TRBV2|NA
CASTGTANSPLHF
TGTGCCAGCACAGGGACAGCCAATTCACCCCTCCACTTT
>NA|TRBJ1-6|TRBV28|once
CASSLGHTPLHF
TGTGCCAGCAGTTTGGGGCATACACCCCTCCACTTT
>TRBD2|TRBJ2-7|TRBV5-4|once
CASSLGGGGITYEQYF
TGTGCCAGCAGCTTGGGTGGCGGGGGGATTACCTACGAGCAGTACTTC
>NA|TRBJ1-1|TRBV2|few
CASSENAEGTEAFF
TGTGCCAGCAGTGAAAACGCAGAGGGCACTGAAGCTTTCTTT
>TRBD1|TRBJ1-3|TRBV7-8|NA
CASSLTGGNSGNTIYF
TGTGCCAGCAGCTTAACAGGGGGTAACTCTGGAAACACCATATATTTT
>TRBD2|TRBJ2-3|TRBV30|NA
CAWSPQTGLITDTQYF
TGTGCCTGGAGTCCCCAGACGGGACTAATCACAGATACGCAGTATTTT
>TRBD1|TRBJ2-7|TRBV18|NA
CASSPAGGSYEQYF
TGTGCCAGCTCACCGGCAGGGGGCTCCTACGAGCAGTACTTC
>NA|TRBJ2-2|TRBV7-7|NA
CASSLKNTGELFF
TGTGCCAGCAGCCTAAAAAACACCGGGGAGCTGTTTTTT
>NA|TRBJ1-1|TRBV9|NA
CASSVVGANTEAFF
TGTGCCAGCAGCGTAGTGGGCGCGAACACTGAAGCTTTCTTT
>NA|TRBJ1-4|TRBV9|NA
CASSVRPGEKLFF
TGTGCCAGCAGCGTTCGACCGGGGGAAAAACTGTTTTTT
>TRBD2|TRBJ2-3|TRBV9|NA
CASSTSGGTDTQYF
TGTGCCAGCAGCACTAGCGGGGGCACAGATACGCAGTATTTT
>NA|TRBJ1-2|TRBV2|NA
CASSENQGNYGYTF
TGTGCCAGCAGTGAAAATCAGGGGAACTATGGCTACACCTTC
>TRBD2|TRBJ2-2|TRBV11-1|once
CASSNPGLITAGELFF
TGTGCCAGCAGCAATCCGGGACTAATCACCGCCGGGGAGCTGTTTTTT
>NA|TRBJ1-2|TRBV6-5|NA
CASSYSGNYGYTF
TGTGCCAGCAGTTACTCCGGGAACTATGGCTACACCTTC
>NA|TRBJ1-1|TRBV7-9|NA
CSSSLGGGRAFF
TGTTCCAGCAGCTTAGGAGGGGGAAGAGCTTTCTTT
>NA|TRBJ2-7|TRBV2|NA
CASIDRTYYEQYF
TGTGCCAGCATCGACAGGACGTACTACGAGCAGTACTTC
>TRBD1|TRBJ1-2|TRBV6-5|NA
CASSGISGTVSGYTF
TGTGCCAGCAGTGGAATCTCCGGGACAGTTAGCGGCTACACCTTC
>NA|TRBJ2-1|TRBV5-1|NA
CASSLNTAPYNEQFF
TGCGCCAGCAGCTTGAATACTGCCCCTTACAATGAGCAGTTCTTC
>TRBD1|TRBJ1-2|TRBV9|NA
CASSVGGGGYTF
TGTGCCAGCAGCGTAGGAGGGGGCGGCTACACCTTC
>NA|TRBJ1-2|TRBV18|NA
CASSETERAGGYTF
TGTGCCAGCTCAGAGACAGAGAGGGCGGGAGGCTACACCTTC
>TRBD1|TRBJ2-7|TRBV27|NA
CASSLYRTGGYEQYF
TGTGCCAGCAGTTTATATAGGACAGGGGGGTACGAGCAGTACTTC
>NA|TRBJ1-1|TRBV19|few
CASSIRGTEAFF
TGTGCCAGTAGTATCAGGGGCACTGAAGCTTTCTTT
>TRBD2|TRBJ2-4|TRBV7-2|NA
CASSLQTSGGDIQYF
TGTGCCAGCAGCCTCCAGACTAGCGGGGGCGACATTCAGTACTTC
>TRBD1|TRBJ2-2|TRBV4-3|NA
CASSHGTGAGELFF
TGCGCCAGCAGCCATGGGACAGGGGCCGGGGAGCTGTTTTTT
>TRBD1|TRBJ1-1|TRBV19|NA
CASARDRASEAFF
TGTGCCAGCGCGCGTGACAGGGCAAGTGAAGCTTTCTTT
>NA|TRBJ2-3|TRBV10-3|NA
CAIGSTDTQYF
TGTGCCATCGGCTCAACAGATACGCAGTATTTT
>NA|TRBJ1-6|TRBV6-1|NA
CASMGQNNSPLHF
TGTGCCAGCATGGGGCAGAACAATTCACCCCTCCACTTT
>NA|TRBJ2-5|TRBV5-1|NA
CASTPVGGQRSLAVTQYF
TGCGCCAGCACTCCCGTTGGCGGACAGAGGTCTCTTGCCGTGACCCAGTACTTC
>TRBD1|TRBJ1-6|TRBV6-5|medium-sized
CASSYSTGGLNSPLHF
TGTGCCAGCAGTTACTCGACAGGGGGTCTAAATTCACCCCTCCACTTT
>NA|TRBJ2-7|TRBV5-1|NA
CASSLQGSYEQYF
TGCGCCAGCAGCTTACAGGGTTCCTACGAGCAGTACTTC
>TRBD1|TRBJ1-1|TRBV5-1|NA
CASSFQGQGDTEAFF
TGCGCCAGCAGCTTTCAGGGACAGGGTGACACTGAAGCTTTCTTT
>NA|TRBJ1-4|TRBV7-2|NA
CASSLDRSDEKLFF
TGTGCCAGCAGCTTAGACAGGTCTGATGAAAAACTGTTTTTT